This T cell receptor beta chain was found in a study of blood T cell repertoires in COVID-19. V dropped 0 bases and J dropped 8 bases, with 16 bases sitting between them. Germline assignment: CDR1 MNHNS and CDR2 SASEGT. This CDR3 comprises 16 residues. The protocol was immunoSEQ multiplex PCR, while the TCRdb copy is restricted to in-frame clones and leaves out a portion. Here the sample spans some 80,000 clones, approximately 84% being singletons. The sequence derives from a man in his sixties with active or convalescent COVID-19. This chain connects TRBV6-1 to TRBJ1-4, with D perhaps matching TRBD1 (6 bases). Sample: peripheral blood. The CDR3 reads CASSEAGAGEGEKLFF. The DNA of the CDR3 is TGTGCCAGCAGTGAAGCAGGGGCAGGGGAGGGCGAAAAACTGTTTTTT.